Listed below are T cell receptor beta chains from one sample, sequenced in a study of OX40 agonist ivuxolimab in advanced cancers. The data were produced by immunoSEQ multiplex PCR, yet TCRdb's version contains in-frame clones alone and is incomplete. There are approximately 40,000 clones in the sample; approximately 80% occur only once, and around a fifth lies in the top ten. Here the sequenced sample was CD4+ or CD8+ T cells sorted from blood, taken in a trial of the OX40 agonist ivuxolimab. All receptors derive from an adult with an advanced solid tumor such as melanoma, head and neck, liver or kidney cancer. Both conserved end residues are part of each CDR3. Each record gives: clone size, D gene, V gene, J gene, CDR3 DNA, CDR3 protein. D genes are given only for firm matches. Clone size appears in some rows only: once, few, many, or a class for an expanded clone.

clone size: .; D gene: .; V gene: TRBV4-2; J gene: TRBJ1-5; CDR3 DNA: TGTGCCAGCAGCCAAGATCTCGGTCAGCCCCAGCATTTT; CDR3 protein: CASSQDLGQPQHF
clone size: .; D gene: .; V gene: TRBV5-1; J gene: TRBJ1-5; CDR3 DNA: TGCGCCAGTTTATTTCGACAGGATAGCAATCAGCCCCAGCATTTT; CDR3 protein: CASLFRQDSNQPQHF
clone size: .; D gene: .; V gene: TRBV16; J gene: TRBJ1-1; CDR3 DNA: TGTGCCAGCAGCCTCTACGCAGAGAGCTGGGGGCCCCAGGGCACTGAAGCTTTCTTT; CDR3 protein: CASSLYAESWGPQGTEAFF
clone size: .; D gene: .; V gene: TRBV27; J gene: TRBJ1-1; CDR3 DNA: TGTGCCAGCAAGAAGGAGAACACTGAAGCTTTCTTT; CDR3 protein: CASKKENTEAFF
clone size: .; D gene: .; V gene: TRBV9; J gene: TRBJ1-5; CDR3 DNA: TGTGCCAGCAGCCTAGAATGGAGACATAGCAATCAGCCCCAGCATTTT; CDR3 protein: CASSLEWRHSNQPQHF
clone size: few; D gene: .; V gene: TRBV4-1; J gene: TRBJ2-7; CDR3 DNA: TGCGCCAGCAGCCAAGATCTTCGCATCCCCGGGGGATACGAGCAGTACTTC; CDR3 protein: CASSQDLRIPGGYEQYF
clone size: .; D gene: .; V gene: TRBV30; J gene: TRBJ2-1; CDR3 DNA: TGTGCCTGGAGTGTAGATTACAATGAGCAGTTCTTC; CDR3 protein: CAWSVDYNEQFF
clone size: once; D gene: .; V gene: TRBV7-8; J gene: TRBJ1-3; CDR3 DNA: TGTGCCAGCAGCTTGGTCACGAGCTCTGGAAACACCATATATTTT; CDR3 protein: CASSLVTSSGNTIYF
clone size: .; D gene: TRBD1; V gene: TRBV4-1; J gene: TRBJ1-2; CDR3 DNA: TGCGCCAGCTTAGGGACAGGGGTCTATGGCTACACCTTC; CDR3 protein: CASLGTGVYGYTF
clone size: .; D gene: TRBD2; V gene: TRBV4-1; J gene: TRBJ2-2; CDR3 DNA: TGCGCCAGCAGCCAGCTAGCGGGACCAGACACCGGGGAGCTGTTTTTT; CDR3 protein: CASSQLAGPDTGELFF
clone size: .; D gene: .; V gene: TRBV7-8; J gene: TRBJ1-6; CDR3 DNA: TGTGCCAGCAGCTTAGGGGATAATTCACCCCTCCACTTT; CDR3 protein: CASSLGDNSPLHF
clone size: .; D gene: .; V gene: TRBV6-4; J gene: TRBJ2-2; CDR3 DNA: TGTGCCAGCAGTGACGACGGGGGTTGGACCGGGGAGCTGTTTTTT; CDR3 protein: CASSDDGGWTGELFF
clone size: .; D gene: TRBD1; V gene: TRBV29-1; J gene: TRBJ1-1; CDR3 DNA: TGCAGCGTCCGGACAGGGATGAACACTGAAGCTTTCTTT; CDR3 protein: CSVRTGMNTEAFF
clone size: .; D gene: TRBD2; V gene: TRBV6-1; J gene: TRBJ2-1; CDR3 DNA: TGTGCCAGCACGTGGACTAGCGGGGACAATGAGCAGTTCTTC; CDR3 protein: CASTWTSGDNEQFF
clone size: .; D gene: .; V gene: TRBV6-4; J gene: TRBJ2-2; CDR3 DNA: TGTGCCAGCAGTGACTCCGGGGAGCTGTTTTTT; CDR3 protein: CASSDSGELFF
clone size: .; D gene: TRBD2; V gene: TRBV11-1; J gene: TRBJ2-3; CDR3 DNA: TGTGCCAGCAGCTTAAGCGGGGGGGACACAGATACGCAGTATTTT; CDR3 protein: CASSLSGGDTDTQYF
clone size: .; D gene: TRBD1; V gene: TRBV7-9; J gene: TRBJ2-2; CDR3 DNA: TGTGCCAGCAGCTTAGTCGACAGGGGGGCCGGGGAGCTGTTTTTT; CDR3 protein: CASSLVDRGAGELFF
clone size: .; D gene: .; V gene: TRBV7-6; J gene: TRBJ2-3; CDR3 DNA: TGTGCCAGCAGCTTGGGAACAGATACGCAGTATTTT; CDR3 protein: CASSLGTDTQYF
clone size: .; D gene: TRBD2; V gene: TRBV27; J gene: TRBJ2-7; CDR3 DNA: TGTGCCAGCAAAACTAGCGGGGGTTCCTACGAGCAGTACTTC; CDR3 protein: CASKTSGGSYEQYF
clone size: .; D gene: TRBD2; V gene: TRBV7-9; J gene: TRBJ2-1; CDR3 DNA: TGTGCCAGCAGCTCCCCCGGGACTAGTCTTAGCAATGAGCAGTTCTTC; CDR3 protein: CASSSPGTSLSNEQFF
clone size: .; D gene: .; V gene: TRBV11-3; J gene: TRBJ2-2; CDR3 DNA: TGTGCCAGCAGCTTTCACACCGGGGAGCTGTTTTTT; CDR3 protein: CASSFHTGELFF
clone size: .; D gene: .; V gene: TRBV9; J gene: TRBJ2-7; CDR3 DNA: TGTGCCAGCAGCGTGACTACCTCATCCGAGCAGTACTTC; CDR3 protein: CASSVTTSSEQYF
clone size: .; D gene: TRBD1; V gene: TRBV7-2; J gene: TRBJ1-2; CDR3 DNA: TGTGCCAGCAGAGCCGGGGACAGGGCTAACTATGGCTACACCTTC; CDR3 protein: CASRAGDRANYGYTF
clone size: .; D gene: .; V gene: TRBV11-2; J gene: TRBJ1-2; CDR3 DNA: TGTGCCAGCAGCTTAGAGGTACAGATCCTTCATGGCTACACCTTC; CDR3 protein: CASSLEVQILHGYTF
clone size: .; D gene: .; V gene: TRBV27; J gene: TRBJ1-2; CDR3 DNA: TGTGCCACCTGGGGGACCTCCGCTTCCTATGGCTACACCTTC; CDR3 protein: CATWGTSASYGYTF
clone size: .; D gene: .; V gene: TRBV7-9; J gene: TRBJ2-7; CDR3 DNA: TGTGCCAGCAGCTCTTCAGTCCTCGAGCAGTACTTC; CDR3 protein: CASSSSVLEQYF
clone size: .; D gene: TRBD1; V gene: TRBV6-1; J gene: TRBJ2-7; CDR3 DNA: TGTGCCAGCAGTGAACGAGACAGGGGGGCGTGGGAGCAGTACTTC; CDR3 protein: CASSERDRGAWEQYF
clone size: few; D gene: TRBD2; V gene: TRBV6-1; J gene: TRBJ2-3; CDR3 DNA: TGTGCCAGCACCCTACTAGCGGGGGGGCAAGATACGCAGTATTTT; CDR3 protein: CASTLLAGGQDTQYF
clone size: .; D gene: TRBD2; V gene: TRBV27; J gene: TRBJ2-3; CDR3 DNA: TGTGCCAGCAGTTTGGGAGGGAGTACAGATACGCAGTATTTT; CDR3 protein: CASSLGGSTDTQYF
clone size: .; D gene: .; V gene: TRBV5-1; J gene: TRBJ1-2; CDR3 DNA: TGCGCCAGCAGCCCGCGGGACACCTATGGCTACACCTTC; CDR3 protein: CASSPRDTYGYTF
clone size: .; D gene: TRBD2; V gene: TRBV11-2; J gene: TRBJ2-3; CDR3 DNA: TGTGCCAGCAGCTCAGTTCAGACTAGCGCTAGCACAGATACGCAGTATTTT; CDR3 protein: CASSSVQTSASTDTQYF
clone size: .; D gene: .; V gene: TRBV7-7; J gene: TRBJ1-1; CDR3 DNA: .; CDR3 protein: CANALCQQLTVSMNTEAFF
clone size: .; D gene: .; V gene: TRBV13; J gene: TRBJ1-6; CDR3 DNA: TGTGCCAGCAGCTTAGGAGAGCTCCTCTATAATTCACCCCTCCACTTT; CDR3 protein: CASSLGELLYNSPLHF
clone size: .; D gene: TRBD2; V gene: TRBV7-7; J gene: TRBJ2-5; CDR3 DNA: TGTGCCAGCAGTCGGACTAGCGGAGACCAAGAGACCCAGTACTTC; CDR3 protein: CASSRTSGDQETQYF
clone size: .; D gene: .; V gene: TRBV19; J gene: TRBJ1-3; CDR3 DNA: TGTGCCAGTAAGGAGGGAGCCCTCTCTGGAAACACCATATATTTT; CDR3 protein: CASKEGALSGNTIYF
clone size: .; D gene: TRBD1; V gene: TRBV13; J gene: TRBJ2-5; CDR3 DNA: TGTGCCAGCAGCTCCAGGGGGACCTCAGAGACCCAGTACTTC; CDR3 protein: CASSSRGTSETQYF
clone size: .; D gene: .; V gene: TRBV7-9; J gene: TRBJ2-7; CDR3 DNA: TGTGCCAGCAGGCTAGGCCCATCCGAGCAGTACTTC; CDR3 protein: CASRLGPSEQYF
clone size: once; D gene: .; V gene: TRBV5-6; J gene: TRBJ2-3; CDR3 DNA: TGTGCCAGCAGCTCCCGACTGTATACGCAGTATTTT; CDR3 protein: CASSSRLYTQYF
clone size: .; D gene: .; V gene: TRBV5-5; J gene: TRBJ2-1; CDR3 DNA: TGTGCCAGCAGCTTGGCGACGGGAGTGTACAATGAGCAGTTCTTC; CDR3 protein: CASSLATGVYNEQFF
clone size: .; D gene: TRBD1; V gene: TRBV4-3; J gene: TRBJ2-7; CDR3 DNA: TGCGCCAGCAGCCAGGGACAGGGGACCTACGAGCAGTACTTC; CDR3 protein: CASSQGQGTYEQYF
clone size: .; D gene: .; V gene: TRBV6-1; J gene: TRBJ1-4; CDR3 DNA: TGTGCCAGCAGCTCGGACAGCGAGAATGAAAAACTGTTTTTT; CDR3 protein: CASSSDSENEKLFF
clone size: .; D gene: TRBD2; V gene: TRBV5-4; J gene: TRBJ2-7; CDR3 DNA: TGTGCCAGCAGCTCCGCACTAGCGGGAGGGCTCCCCGAGCAGTACTTC; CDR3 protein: CASSSALAGGLPEQYF
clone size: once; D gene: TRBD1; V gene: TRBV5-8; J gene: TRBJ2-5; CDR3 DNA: TGTGCCAGCAGCTTGGTAGGACAGGGGATGGGGACCCAGTACTTC; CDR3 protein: CASSLVGQGMGTQYF
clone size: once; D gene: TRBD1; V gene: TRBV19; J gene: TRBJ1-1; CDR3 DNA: TGTGCCAGTAGTCCATCAGGGGGCTTGGACACTGAAGCTTTCTTT; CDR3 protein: CASSPSGGLDTEAFF
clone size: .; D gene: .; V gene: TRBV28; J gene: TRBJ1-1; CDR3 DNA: TGTGCCAGCAGTTTGATGACATTGAACACTGAAGCTTTCTTT; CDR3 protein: CASSLMTLNTEAFF
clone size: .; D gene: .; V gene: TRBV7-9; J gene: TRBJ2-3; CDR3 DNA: TGTGCCAGCAGCTTAGGAGGGACTGCCACAGATACGCAGTATTTT; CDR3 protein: CASSLGGTATDTQYF
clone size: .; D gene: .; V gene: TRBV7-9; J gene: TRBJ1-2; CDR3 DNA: TGTGCCAGCAGCCCCAGCATGGCACCCACCTTC; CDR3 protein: CASSPSMAPTF
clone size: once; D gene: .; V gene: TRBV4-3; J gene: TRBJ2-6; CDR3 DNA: TGCGCCAGCAGCCAAACCACCCAGGGCTCTGGGGTCAACGTCCTGACTTTC; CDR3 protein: CASSQTTQGSGVNVLTF
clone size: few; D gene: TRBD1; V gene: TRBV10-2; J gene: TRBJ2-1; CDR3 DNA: TGCGCCAGCAGTGAGGGGACAGGTGGAATGTACAATGAGCAGTTCTTC; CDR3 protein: CASSEGTGGMYNEQFF
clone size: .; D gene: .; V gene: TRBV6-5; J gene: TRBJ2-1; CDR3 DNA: TGTGCCAGCAGTTCGGGGGCGGGGGAGTACAATGAGCAGTTCTTC; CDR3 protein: CASSSGAGEYNEQFF
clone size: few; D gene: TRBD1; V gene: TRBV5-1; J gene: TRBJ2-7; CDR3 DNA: TGCGCCAGCAGCTTGGCAGGGGGCTTCTTCGAGCAGTACTTC; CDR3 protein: CASSLAGGFFEQYF
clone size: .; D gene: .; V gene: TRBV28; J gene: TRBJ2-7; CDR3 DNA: TGTGCCAGCAGTCCGTTAGGGGGTGAACTCTCCTACGAGCAGTACTTC; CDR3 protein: CASSPLGGELSYEQYF
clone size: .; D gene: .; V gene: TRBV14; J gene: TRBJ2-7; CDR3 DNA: TGTGCCAGCAGCCAAGTCACCAGTAGCTCCTACGAGCAGTACTTC; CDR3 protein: CASSQVTSSSYEQYF